This T cell receptor beta chain was identified in a study of shared T cell receptors in the human thymus. V shed 7 bases and J 3 bases; nucleotides not matched to a gene: 5. The CDR3 contains 13 residues. Germline values: CDR1 ENHRY, CDR2 SYGVKD. Method: immunoSEQ multiplex PCR; TCRdb's copy keeps in-frame clones and lacks some. The data show about 380,000 clones, roughly 94% seen once. The receptor was derived from a human donor. The genes are TRBV10-3 and TRBJ2-5; 7 nucleotides line up with TRBD2. The sequencing input was thymocytes. CDR3 sequence: CAITSSGEETQYF. DNA of the CDR3: TGTGCCATCACCTCTAGCGGAGAAGAGACCCAGTACTTC.